This T cell receptor (beta chain) was documented in a study of control samples from healthy donors and cancer patients. The V segment lost 0 bases and the J segment 6 bases; nucleotides outside the gene matches: 8. Germline V gene sequence: CDR1 LGHNT, CDR2 FRNRAP. This CDR3 spans 16 amino acids. Measured with immunoSEQ multiplex PCR; TCRdb has only the in-frame clones, and not every one. Here the sample spans 130,000 or so clones, 85% to 90% being singletons. This rearrangement joins TRBV12-5 to TRBJ1-5; TRBD1 matches at 7 bases. This sequence originates from a man aged 25 to 40 in good health. Source material: blood. The CDR3 DNA follows: TGTGCTAGTGGTTTGGTACTAGACAGGGAGGCTCAGCCCCAGCATTTT. Amino acids: CASGLVLDREAQPQHF.